These T cell receptor beta chains were read from a single sample in a study of T cells in Graves' hyperthyroidism and ophthalmopathy. TCRdb processed the multiplex PCR reads anew with MiXCR; each CDR3 protein has one entry. The table records approximately 210,000 distinct CDR3 sequences, about 15% of them present only once. The specimen sequenced was blood. The receptors derive from a man aged 45-65 years with Graves' hyperthyroidism. The CDR3 runs from the conserved cysteine through the conserved F or W. A D gene is named only where the DNA matches it firmly. For some rows the clone size is stated as once, few or many, or as a class when expanded; others skip it.

CDR3 protein	CDR3 DNA	clone size	D gene	V gene	J gene	CDR3 length
CASSAAVMGSYEQYF	TGTGCCAGCAGCGCCGCGGTAATGGGCTCCTACGAGCAGTACTTC	many	.	TRBV13	TRBJ2-7	15
CASSLARGDTQYF	TGTGCCAGCAGCCTGGCTCGAGGAGATACGCAGTATTTT	.	.	TRBV6-2/TRBV6-3	TRBJ2-3	13
CASSLLARGNGYTF	TGTGCCAGCAGTTTATTGGCCAGGGGAAATGGCTACACCTTC	many	.	TRBV28	TRBJ1-2	14
CASSPGGDQETQYF	TGTGCCAGCAGCCCAGGCGGGGACCAAGAGACCCAGTACTTC	few	.	TRBV11-3	TRBJ2-5	14
CASSIAPSKAGYTEAFF	TGTGCCAGTAGTATAGCCCCCTCGAAGGCCGGGTACACTGAAGCTTTCTTT	few	.	TRBV19	TRBJ1-1	17
CASRISGLSYNEQFF	TGTGCCAGCAGGATCTCCGGGCTTTCCTACAATGAGCAGTTCTTC	many	.	TRBV27	TRBJ2-1	15
CATRGTSNEQFF	TGTGCCACCCGTGGAACGAGCAATGAGCAGTTCTTC	few	.	TRBV24-1	TRBJ2-1	12
CASSSGTSGREAKNIQYF	TGTGCCAGCAGCTCCGGGACTAGCGGGAGGGAAGCCAAAAACATTCAGTACTTC	many	TRBD2	TRBV11-2	TRBJ2-4	18
CASSLTASGRVEQYF	TGTGCCAGCAGTTTAACGGCTAGCGGGAGGGTGGAGCAGTACTTC	many	TRBD2	TRBV27	TRBJ2-7	15
CATTLAGLWTSGSYNEQFF	TGTGCAACTACCCTGGCAGGGCTCTGGACTAGCGGTTCCTACAATGAGCAGTTCTTC	.	TRBD2	TRBV12-5	TRBJ2-1	19
CASSYDRIGSPLHF	TGCGCCAGCAGCTACGACAGGATCGGTTCACCCCTCCACTTT	few	.	TRBV5-1	TRBJ1-6	14
CSARDRAEGGYTF	TGCAGTGCTCGGGACAGGGCAGAGGGTGGCTACACCTTC	many	TRBD1	TRBV20-1	TRBJ1-2	13
CASSATMGAGEQFF	TGTGCCAGCAGCGCGACAATGGGTGCGGGTGAGCAGTTCTTC	many	.	TRBV11-3	TRBJ2-1	14
CASSLGRTGAAGELFF	TGTGCCAGCAGCTTAGGGAGGACAGGGGCCGCCGGGGAGCTGTTTTTT	few	TRBD1	TRBV7-8	TRBJ2-2	16
CASSLLESYEQYF	TGTGCCAGCAGTTTGTTGGAGTCCTACGAGCAGTACTTC	many	.	TRBV28	TRBJ2-7	13
CSARDLQGSYNSPLHF	TGCAGTGCTAGAGATCTGCAGGGCTCCTATAATTCACCCCTCCACTTT	few	.	TRBV20-1	TRBJ1-6	16
CASRTTGAEDQPQHF	TGTGCCAGCAGAACCACAGGGGCGGAGGATCAGCCCCAGCATTTT	few	TRBD1	TRBV27	TRBJ1-5	15
CASSRLGSTNEKLFF	TGCGCCAGCAGCCGACTTGGGTCTACTAATGAAAAACTGTTTTTT	few	.	TRBV4-1	TRBJ1-4	15
CASSPRDSLLATAFF	TGTGCCAGCAGTCCCCGGGACAGCCTGTTAGCTACGGCTTTCTTT	many	TRBD1	TRBV27	TRBJ1-1	15
CASSFSLAGNYEQYF	TGTGCCAGCAGTTTTTCGCTAGCGGGGAACTACGAGCAGTACTTC	many	TRBD2	TRBV12-3/TRBV12-4	TRBJ2-7	15
CASRSWGATNEKLFF	TGTGCCAGCAGATCCTGGGGGGCAACTAATGAAAAACTGTTTTTT	few	.	TRBV6-1	TRBJ1-4	15
CASRVGVNTEAFF	TGTGCCAGTAGAGTGGGTGTGAACACTGAAGCTTTCTTT	few	.	TRBV19	TRBJ1-1	13
CASSGSVEDAYEQYF	TGTGCCAGCAGTGGTAGCGTTGAAGACGCCTACGAGCAGTACTTC	.	.	TRBV28	TRBJ2-7	15
CSARVLDRPIYEQYF	TGCAGTGCTAGAGTTTTGGACAGGCCCATCTACGAGCAGTACTTC	.	TRBD1	TRBV20-1	TRBJ2-7	15
CASSLGDRGRETQYF	TGTGCCAGCAGCTTAGGGGACAGGGGGCGTGAGACCCAGTACTTC	many	TRBD1	TRBV11-2	TRBJ2-5	15
CAWGRTDTEAFF	TGTGCCTGGGGAAGGACAGACACTGAAGCTTTCTTT	.	.	TRBV30	TRBJ1-1	12
CASRTHNSGSAEQYF	TGTGCCAGCAGAACCCATAATAGCGGGAGTGCCGAGCAGTACTTC	.	TRBD2	TRBV6-2/TRBV6-3	TRBJ2-7	15
CSAAAGMAGNTIYF	TGCAGTGCCGCCGCAGGGATGGCTGGAAACACCATATATTTT	many	.	TRBV20-1	TRBJ1-3	14
CASSQDRGPQETQYF	TGTGCCAGCAGTCAGGACAGGGGCCCTCAAGAGACCCAGTACTTC	many	TRBD1	TRBV2	TRBJ2-5	15
CAWSVAGDYTDTQYF	TGTGCCTGGAGTGTAGCGGGAGACTACACAGATACGCAGTATTTT	many	TRBD2	TRBV30	TRBJ2-3	15
CASSLTAGETGEQYF	TGTGCCAGCAGTTTAACAGCGGGAGAGACCGGGGAGCAGTACTTC	.	TRBD2	TRBV28	TRBJ2-7	15
CAWSAGPIYGYTF	TGTGCCTGGAGTGCTGGCCCAATCTATGGCTACACCTTC	many	.	TRBV30	TRBJ1-2	13
CASSLRGGGETQYF	TGTGCCAGCAGCTTGAGGGGCGGGGGAGAGACCCAGTACTTC	few	TRBD2	TRBV7-9	TRBJ2-5	14
CASSQDLRRTYNEQFF	TGCGCCAGCAGCCAAGATCTACGAAGGACCTACAATGAGCAGTTCTTC	few	.	TRBV4-3	TRBJ2-1	16
CASSFGASSYNEQFF	TGTGCCAGCAGTTTCGGCGCTAGCTCCTACAATGAGCAGTTCTTC	.	.	TRBV12-3/TRBV12-4	TRBJ2-1	15
CASSLIGTSGSSADTQYF	TGTGCCAGCAGTTTAATTGGGACTAGCGGGAGTAGCGCAGATACGCAGTATTTT	.	TRBD2	TRBV28	TRBJ2-3	18
CASSLIEKNIQYF	TGTGCCAGCAGTTTAATAGAAAAAAACATTCAGTACTTC	few	.	TRBV28	TRBJ2-4	13
CASSYSAHGAGGSYEQYF	TGTGCCAGCAGTTACTCGGCTCACGGAGCGGGAGGTTCCTACGAGCAGTACTTC	many	TRBD2	TRBV6-6	TRBJ2-7	18
CASRSRVTEAFF	TGTGCCAGCAGGAGTAGGGTCACTGAAGCTTTCTTT	many	.	TRBV12-3/TRBV12-4	TRBJ1-1	12
CASSFGEGAENSPLHF	TGTGCCAGCAGTTTCGGTGAGGGGGCGGAAAATTCACCCCTCCACTTT	.	TRBD1	TRBV27	TRBJ1-6	16
CASSPAFRLGGETQYF	TGTGCCAGCAGCCCCGCTTTCCGACTCGGGGGGGAGACCCAGTACTTC	many	TRBD2	TRBV7-9	TRBJ2-5	16
CASSSWGSGNEQFF	TGTGCCAGCAGTTCATGGGGGAGCGGCAATGAGCAGTTCTTC	.	.	TRBV28	TRBJ2-1	14
CASSYSRQGHEQYF	TGTGCCAGCAGTTACTCGAGGCAGGGCCACGAGCAGTACTTC	once	.	TRBV6-6	TRBJ2-7	14
CAWSRQPGLGTAEQYF	TGTGCCTGGAGTCGCCAACCGGGACTAGGGACTGCCGAGCAGTACTTC	many	TRBD2	TRBV30	TRBJ2-7	16
CSGGMLNTEAFF	TGCAGTGGAGGTATGTTGAACACTGAAGCTTTCTTT	.	.	TRBV29-1	TRBJ1-1	12
CAAREPGQETQYF	TGTGCTGCAAGGGAACCCGGTCAAGAGACCCAGTACTTC	few	.	TRBV28	TRBJ2-5	13